This T cell receptor (beta chain) was observed in a study of patients and donors after allogeneic stem cell transplantation. This clonotype was observed a single time. TCRdb fed the RT-PCR reads into MiXCR, producing one record per CDR3 protein. The table records approximately 150,000 distinct CDR3 sequences, approximately 25% of them present only once. CDR3 length: 16 amino acids. In germline, CDR1 is DFQATT, CDR2 SNEGSKA (reference sequence). With 5 bases clipped from V and 5 bases from J, the junction kept 14 bases outside the gene matches. The sample consisted of blood, either unsorted or a sorted T cell fraction (not recorded which). The receptor's source is a human donor who was either an allogeneic HSCT recipient or a stem cell or donor lymphocyte infusion donor (not recorded which). It is not recorded whose cells these are; they may come from a transplant donor. The rearrangement uses TRBV20-1 and TRBJ2-7; 11 positions agree with TRBD2. This CDR3 is CSASPLAGVYQDEQYF. CDR3 DNA sequence: TGCAGTGCTTCCCCACTAGCGGGGGTATATCAGGACGAGCAGTACTTC.